This T cell receptor beta chain was profiled in a study of OX40 agonist ivuxolimab in advanced cancers. Study at large: Patients were roughly 83% male with ages roughly 20 to 90, mean about 60. Prior checkpoint blockade (anti-PD-1, anti-PD-L1 or anti-CTLA-4) was permitted; over 30% had it. General observations from the study: No determination was made of the antigen specificity of the expanded peripheral T cells.

The data were produced by immunoSEQ multiplex PCR, yet TCRdb's version contains in-frame clones alone and is incomplete. This sample has 95,000 to 150,000 clones, with around 95% found just once. Germline V gene data show CDR1 as SEHNR and CDR2 as FQNEAQ (reference sequence). The CDR3 has 13 amino acids. V dropped 3 bases and J dropped 5 bases, with 7 bases sitting between them. A word on this clone: Its antigen is unidentified.

The clonotype was recovered from an adult with an advanced solid tumor such as melanoma, head and neck, liver or kidney cancer. The chain is built from TRBV7-9 and TRBJ2-2; D is ambiguous. The material was CD4+ or CD8+ T cells sorted from blood, obtained in a trial of the OX40 agonist ivuxolimab. CDR3 DNA: TGTGCCAGCAGCTTGGTTCAAACCGGGGAGCTGTTTTTT. It specifies CASSLVQTGELFF.